This T cell receptor beta chain was recovered during a study of control samples from healthy donors and cancer patients. Assay used: immunoSEQ multiplex PCR; TCRdb lists only in-frame clones, some missing. The sample has approximately 100,000 clones; 80% to 95% are singletons. This clone appeared a single time. Germline CDR1 GTSNPN, CDR2 SVGIG (reference sequence). This CDR3 has 15 amino acids. Germline trimming cut 3 bases from V and 2 bases from J; bases unmatched to any gene: 9. Material for sequencing was blood. The clonotype originates from a human donor in good health. The donor label of this sample is uncertain. The gene calls are TRBV30 and TRBJ2-5; 7 nucleotides match TRBD2. The CDR3 bases are TGTGCCTGGAGCCGGTCTAGCGGTTTACAAGAGACCCAGTACTTC. Translation: CAWSRSSGLQETQYF.